The 8 T cell receptor beta chains presented below share a single source sample, sequenced in a study of T cell changes during pregnancy in multiple sclerosis (dated by TCRdb to the late 2010s). Library construction relied on the immunoSEQ multiplex PCR assay. The table was pulled from immuneACCESS by TCRdb, which kept in-frame rearrangements only. Such tables lose some clones; where checked, under half of the loss comes from unresolved V genes, and the rest has no known cause. The sample data list about 72,000 clones, and 91% of these were observed just once. The ten most abundant clones make up around 0.75% of the sample. This sample comprised peripheral blood, obtained in the third trimester of pregnancy. These receptors were obtained from a female donor in good health, enrolled as a control in a pregnancy study.

The rearrangement uses TRBV27 and TRBJ1-2; 9 nucleotides agree with TRBD1. The junction had 7 bases not matched to a gene; V was cut back by 5 bases and J by 3 bases. The CDR3 contains 15 residues. In germline, CDR1 is MNHEY, CDR2 SMNVEV (reference sequence). The CDR3 nucleotides read TGTGCCAGCAGTGTCGGGACAGGGCAGCACTATGGCTACACCTTC. Protein product: CASSVGTGQHYGYTF.

V usage is TRBV28 and J usage is TRBJ1-2; the D gene is possibly TRBD1 (6 bases). Germline V gene sequence: CDR1 MDHEN, CDR2 SYDVKM. The CDR3 contains 15 residues. V was cut by 6 bases and J by 4 bases, with 18 bases left in between. CDR3 DNA sequence: TGTGCCAGCAGCCCTATACAGGGCTGGAGCTATGGCTACACCTTC. This sequence encodes CASSPIQGWSYGYTF.

The CDR3 coding sequence is TGTGCCGCACCCCGACAGGGATACACAGATACGCAGTATTTT. It is translated as CAAPRQGYTDTQYF. This rearrangement joins TRBV28 to TRBJ2-3; TRBD1 matches at 7 bases. From germline, CDR1 is MDHEN and CDR2 SYDVKM. With V trimmed by 11 bases and J by 2 bases, 10 bases remained unmatched. The CDR3 loop spans 14 amino acids.

This clone was found once. The chain employs TRBV11-3 and TRBJ2-1; 9 nucleotides align to TRBD2. The germline gives CDR1 SGHNT, CDR2 YENEEA. This CDR3 is built from 17 residues. The V gene end was trimmed by 0 bases and the J gene end by 3 bases; junction bases not matched to a gene: 6. CDR3 coding DNA: TGTGCCAGCAGCTTAGATGGGCGGGAGGGTTACTACAATGAGCAGTTCTTC. As protein: CASSLDGREGYYNEQFF.

The chain employs TRBV6-6 and TRBJ1-1; 7 bases are shared with TRBD1. CDR1 is MNHNY, CDR2 SVGAGI, per germline (reference sequence). The junction had 2 bases not matched to a gene; V was cut back by 6 bases and J by 1 base. The CDR3 consists of 13 residues. In DNA form, the CDR3 reads TGTGCCAGCAGCCGGGACAGGAACACTGAAGCTTTCTTT. Translation gives CASSRDRNTEAFF.

V and J are TRBV6-4 and TRBJ2-1; TRBD1 agrees at 10 bases. Germline lookup yields CDR1 MRHNA and CDR2 SNTAGT. Germline trimming cut 5 bases from V and 5 bases from J; bases unmatched to any gene: 3. This CDR3 spans 14 amino acids. CDR3 nucleotide sequence: TGTGCCAGCAGTACCGGGACAGGGGACAATGAGCAGTTCTTC. It translates to CASSTGTGDNEQFF.

This clone occurred once. V is TRBV7-2 and J is TRBJ1-6, with 9 bases fitting TRBD1. CDR3 length: 16 amino acids. The V gene's germline CDR1 is SGHTA and CDR2 FQGNSA. J lost 3 bases, V lost 4 bases, and 4 bases had no gene match. CDR3 coding DNA: TGTGCCAGCAGCTCACAGACAGGGGGCTATAATTCACCCCTCCACTTT. Translating gives CASSSQTGGYNSPLHF.

V usage is TRBV6-4 and J usage is TRBJ1-3; D ambiguous. V was shortened by 2 bases and J by 0 bases, with 11 bases between the two germline ends. This CDR3 region has 16 residues. The germline CDR1 and CDR2 sequences are MRHNA and SNTAGT. The CDR3 region is CASSDPERPSGNTIYF. The CDR3 DNA reads TGTGCCAGCAGTGACCCGGAGAGGCCCTCTGGAAACACCATATATTTT.